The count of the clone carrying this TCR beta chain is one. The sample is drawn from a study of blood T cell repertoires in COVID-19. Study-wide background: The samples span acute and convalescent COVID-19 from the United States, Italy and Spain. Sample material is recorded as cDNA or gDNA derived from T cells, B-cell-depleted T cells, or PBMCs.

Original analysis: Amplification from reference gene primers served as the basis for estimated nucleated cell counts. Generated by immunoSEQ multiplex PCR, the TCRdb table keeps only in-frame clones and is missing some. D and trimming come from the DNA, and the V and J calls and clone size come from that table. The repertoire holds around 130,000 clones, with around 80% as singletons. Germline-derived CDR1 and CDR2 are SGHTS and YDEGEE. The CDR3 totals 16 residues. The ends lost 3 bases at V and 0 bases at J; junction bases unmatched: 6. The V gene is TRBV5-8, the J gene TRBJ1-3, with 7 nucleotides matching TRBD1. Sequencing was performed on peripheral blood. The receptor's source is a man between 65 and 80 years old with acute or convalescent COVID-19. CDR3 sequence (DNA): TGTGCCAGCAGCTCGGGACAGATTTCCTCTGGAAACACCATATATTTT. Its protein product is CASSSGQISSGNTIYF.